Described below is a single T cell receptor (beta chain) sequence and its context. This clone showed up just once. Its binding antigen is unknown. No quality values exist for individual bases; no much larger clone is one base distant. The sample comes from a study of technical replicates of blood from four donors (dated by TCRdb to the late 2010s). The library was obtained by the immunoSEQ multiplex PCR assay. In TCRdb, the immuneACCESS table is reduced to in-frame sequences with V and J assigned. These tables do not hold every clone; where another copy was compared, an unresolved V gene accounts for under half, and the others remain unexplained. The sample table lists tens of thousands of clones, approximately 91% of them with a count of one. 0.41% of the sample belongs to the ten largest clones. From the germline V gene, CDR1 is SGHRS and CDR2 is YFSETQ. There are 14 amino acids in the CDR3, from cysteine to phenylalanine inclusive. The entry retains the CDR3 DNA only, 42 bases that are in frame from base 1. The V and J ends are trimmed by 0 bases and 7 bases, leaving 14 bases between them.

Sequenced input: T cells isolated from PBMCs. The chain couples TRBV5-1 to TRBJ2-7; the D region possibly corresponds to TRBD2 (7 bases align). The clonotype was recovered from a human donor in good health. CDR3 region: CASSLAGGRREQYF. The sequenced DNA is TGCGCCAGCAGCTTGGCCGGGGGGCGCAGGGAGCAGTACTTC.